A few counts support the clone carrying this T cell receptor (beta chain). What it recognizes is unknown. One end of the junction does not line up with germline, which may come from a read error. From germline, CDR1 is MDHEN and CDR2 SYDVKM. This CDR3 region has 17 residues. From about 19-30 mg of unsorted bulk tissue, DNA and RNA were co-extracted together. Every tumor sample had over 85% viable tumor cells. Starting material of around 460 ng total RNA yielded TCR beta cDNA via a constant-region primer. Amplification in three nested multiplex PCR rounds with slightly modified ARM-PCR gave rise to TCR beta libraries. The first two PCR rounds, approximately 10 cycles each, used TRBV1-TRBV30 forward primers and a C-beta reverse primer. TCRdb re-called the multiplex PCR reads through MiXCR, storing one row per CDR3 protein. Counted here are about 20,000 distinct CDR3 sequences, roughly 80% occurring once; the ten biggest clones make up almost 40%.

These data originate in a study of tumor-infiltrating lymphocytes in primary liver carcinoma. Findings and caveats of the study: Tumors carried a top-250-clone fraction significantly exceeding that of blood (p = 0.039).

This chain joins TRBV28 and TRBJ2-3; 13 bases map to TRBD2. The sequence derives from a young woman with primary liver carcinoma and hepatitis B virus infection. The sequencing sample was made of liver tumor tissue from sampling region 4. The subset was: tumor region T4, right-lateral pole. CDR3 DNA: TGTGCCAGCAGTCCCGAGACTAGCGGGGGGAGCACAGATACCCAGTATTTT. Its protein is CASSPETSGGSTDTQYF.